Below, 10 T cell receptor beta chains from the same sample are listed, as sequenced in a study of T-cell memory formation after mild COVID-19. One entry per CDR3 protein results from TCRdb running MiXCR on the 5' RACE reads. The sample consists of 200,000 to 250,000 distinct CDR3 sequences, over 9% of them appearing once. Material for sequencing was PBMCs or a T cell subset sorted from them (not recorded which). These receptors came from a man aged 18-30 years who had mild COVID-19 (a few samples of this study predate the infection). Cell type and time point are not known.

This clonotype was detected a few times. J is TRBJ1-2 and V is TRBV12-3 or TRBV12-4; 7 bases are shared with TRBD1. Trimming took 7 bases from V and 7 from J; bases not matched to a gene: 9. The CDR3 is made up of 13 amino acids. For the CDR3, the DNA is TGTGCCAGCAACAGACTAACAGGGGCTGGCTACACCTTC. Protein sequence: CASNRLTGAGYTF.

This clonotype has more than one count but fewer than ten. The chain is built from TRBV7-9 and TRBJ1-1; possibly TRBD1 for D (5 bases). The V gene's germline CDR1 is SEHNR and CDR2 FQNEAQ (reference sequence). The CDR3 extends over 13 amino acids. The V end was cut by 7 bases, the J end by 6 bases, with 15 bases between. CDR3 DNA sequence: TGTGCCAGCAAAGAGGGGTTAGGCTCTGAAGCTTTCTTT. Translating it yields CASKEGLGSEAFF.

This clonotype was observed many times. The CDR3 DNA reads as TGTGCCAGTAAAGGGGGGGAGACCCAGTACTTC. Residues: CASKGGETQYF. The V and J genes are TRBV5-4 and TRBJ2-5; D tentatively reads TRBD1 or TRBD2 (6 bases each). V was trimmed by 8 bases and J by 5 bases, leaving 10 bases between them. CDR1 and CDR2 (germline): SGHNT, YYREEE (reference sequence). The CDR3 covers 11 residues.

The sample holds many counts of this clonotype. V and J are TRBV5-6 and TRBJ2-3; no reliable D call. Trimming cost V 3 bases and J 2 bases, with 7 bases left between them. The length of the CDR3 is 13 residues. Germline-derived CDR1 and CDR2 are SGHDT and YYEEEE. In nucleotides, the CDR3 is TGTGCCAGCAGCTCCGGGCCCACAGATACGCAGTATTTT. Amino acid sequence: CASSSGPTDTQYF.

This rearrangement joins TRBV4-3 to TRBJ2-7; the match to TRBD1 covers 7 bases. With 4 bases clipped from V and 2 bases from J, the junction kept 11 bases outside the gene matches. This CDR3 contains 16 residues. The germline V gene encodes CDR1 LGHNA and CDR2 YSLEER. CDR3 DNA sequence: TGCGCCAGCAGCCCCGGGCCCGGACAGGTCACCTACGAGCAGTACTTC. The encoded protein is CASSPGPGQVTYEQYF.

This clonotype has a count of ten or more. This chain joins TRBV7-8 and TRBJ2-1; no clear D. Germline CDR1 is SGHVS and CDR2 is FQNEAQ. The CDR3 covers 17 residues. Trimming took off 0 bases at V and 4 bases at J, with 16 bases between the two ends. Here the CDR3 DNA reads TGTGCCAGCAGCTTAGCGCTAAGTTTACCCCGATACAATGAGCAGTTCTTC. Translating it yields CASSLALSLPRYNEQFF.

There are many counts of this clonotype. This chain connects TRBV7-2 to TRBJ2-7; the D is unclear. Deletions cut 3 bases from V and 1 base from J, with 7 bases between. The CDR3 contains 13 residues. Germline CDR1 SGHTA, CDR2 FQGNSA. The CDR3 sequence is CASSFEMSYEQYF. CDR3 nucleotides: TGTGCCAGCAGCTTTGAGATGTCCTACGAGCAGTACTTC.

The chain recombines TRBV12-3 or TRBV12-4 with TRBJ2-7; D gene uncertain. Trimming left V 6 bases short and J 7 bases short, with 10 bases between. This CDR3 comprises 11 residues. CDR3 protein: CASSQTWEQYF. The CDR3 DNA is TGTGCCAGCAGCCAAACCTGGGAGCAGTACTTC.

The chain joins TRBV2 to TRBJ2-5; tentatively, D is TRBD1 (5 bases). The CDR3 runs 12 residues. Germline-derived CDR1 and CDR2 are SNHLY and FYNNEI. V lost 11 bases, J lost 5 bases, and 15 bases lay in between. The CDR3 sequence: CAGSRGSETQYF. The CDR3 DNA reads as TGTGCCGGTTCAAGGGGCTCGGAGACCCAGTACTTC.

Here the CDR3 reads CASSFPVFLAMETQYF. The CDR3 nucleotides are TGTGCCAGCAGTTTTCCGGTATTTCTAGCCATGGAGACCCAGTACTTC. The V and J genes are TRBV6-2 or TRBV6-3 and TRBJ2-5; possible D gene TRBD2, 5 bases. The germline gives CDR1 MNHEY, CDR2 SVGEGT. This CDR3 comprises 16 residues. Trimming left V 4 bases short and J 5 bases short, with 20 bases between.